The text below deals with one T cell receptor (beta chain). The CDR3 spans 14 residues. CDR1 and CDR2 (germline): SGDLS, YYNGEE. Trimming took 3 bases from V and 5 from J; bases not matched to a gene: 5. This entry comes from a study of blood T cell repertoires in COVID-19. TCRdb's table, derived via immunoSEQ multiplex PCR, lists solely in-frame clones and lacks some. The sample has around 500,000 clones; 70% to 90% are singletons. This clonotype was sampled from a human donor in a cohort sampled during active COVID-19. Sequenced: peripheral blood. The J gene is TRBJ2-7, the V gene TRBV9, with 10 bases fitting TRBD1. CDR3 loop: CASSAGTGVHEQYF. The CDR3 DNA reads TGTGCCAGCAGCGCCGGGACAGGGGTCCACGAGCAGTACTTC.